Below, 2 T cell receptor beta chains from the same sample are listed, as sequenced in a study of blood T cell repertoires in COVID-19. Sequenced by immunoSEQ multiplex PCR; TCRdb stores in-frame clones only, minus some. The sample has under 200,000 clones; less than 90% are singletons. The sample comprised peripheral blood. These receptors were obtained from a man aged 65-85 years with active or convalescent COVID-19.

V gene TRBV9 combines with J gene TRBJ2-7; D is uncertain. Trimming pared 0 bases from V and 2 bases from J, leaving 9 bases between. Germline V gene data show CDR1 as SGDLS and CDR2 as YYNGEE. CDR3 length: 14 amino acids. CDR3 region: CASSVGWAAYEQYF. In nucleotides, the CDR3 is TGTGCCAGCAGCGTAGGCTGGGCCGCCTACGAGCAGTACTTC.

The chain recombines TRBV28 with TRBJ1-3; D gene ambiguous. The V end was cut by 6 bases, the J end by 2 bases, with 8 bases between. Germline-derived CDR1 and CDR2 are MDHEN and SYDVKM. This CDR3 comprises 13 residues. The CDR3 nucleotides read TGTGCCAGCAGACCCCTAGCTGGAAACACCATATATTTT. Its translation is CASRPLAGNTIYF.